This T cell receptor beta chain was sequenced during a study of T cell responses to AZD1222 COVID-19 vaccine. Germline-derived CDR1 and CDR2 are SEHNR and FQNEAQ (reference sequence). J gave up 3 bases and V 1 base, and 0 bases lay outside the gene matches. The CDR3 has 15 residues. Repertoires were generated with immunoSEQ multiplex PCR, while TCRdb's copy carries only in-frame clones and drops some. The sample yields some 120,000 clones, more than 70% seen once. The sequenced sample was peripheral blood, obtained on day 0 of AZD1222 vaccination. The clonotype was recovered from an adult in good health. J is TRBJ2-1 and V is TRBV7-9, with 10 bases that match TRBD2. The CDR3 is CASSLGTSGYNEQFF. The CDR3 DNA follows: TGTGCCAGCAGCTTAGGGACTAGCGGCTACAATGAGCAGTTCTTC.